The present TCR beta chain was sequenced within a study of blood T cell repertoires in COVID-19. At the level of the study: Both acute and convalescent COVID-19 samples were obtained from the United States, Italy and Spain. Nucleic acid was either cDNA or gDNA, and it came from T cells, B-cell-depleted T cells, or PBMCs.

Original analysis: Reference gene primer amplification yielded estimated nucleated cell counts. Measured with immunoSEQ multiplex PCR; TCRdb has only the in-frame clones, and not every one. The DNA gave D and trimming, while V, J and clone size come from that table. The sample shows 75,000 to 85,000 clones, over 75% of them seen only once. CDR3 length equals 15 residues. The V and J ends lost 1 base and 10 bases, in that order; junction bases with no gene match: 6. Germline-derived CDR1 and CDR2 are SGHDN and FVKESK. The sequence was collected from a man over 45 with active COVID-19. Sample: peripheral blood. The genes are TRBV14 and TRBJ1-6, with 8 bases fitting TRBD1. The CDR3, as DNA: TGTGCCAGCAGCCAAGTGACAGGGGCACGGTCACCCCTCCACTTT. Translating it yields CASSQVTGARSPLHF.